One sample yielded the 23 T cell receptor beta chains listed below, sequenced in a study of beta chain features in type 1 diabetes. What was sequenced were expressed TCRB transcripts, since all of the isolated RNA had been reverse transcribed. Assay: immunoSEQ multiplex PCR; the TCRdb copy retains only in-frame clones and omits some. The table lists over 700,000 clones, about 17% of them singletons, with around 0.02% in the top ten. What was sequenced was naive CD4+ T cells from blood. The receptor set was obtained from a woman younger than 30 in good health.

This clone was detected a few times. In nucleotides, the CDR3 is TGTGCCAGCTCACCTCTGGACGGAGCCAAAAACATTCAGTACTTC. Amino acid sequence: CASSPLDGAKNIQYF. This chain uses TRBV18 with TRBJ2-4; no reliable D call. From germline, CDR1 is KGHSH and CDR2 LQKENI. Trimming stripped 3 bases from V and 0 bases from J, with 9 bases between. CDR3 length equals 15 residues.

Remarks on this clone: The same CDR3 can be traced to other DNA sequences in this sample. The chain uses TRBV6-6 and TRBJ2-7; no definite D call. Germline-derived CDR1 and CDR2 are MNHNY and SVGAGI (reference sequence). The V end was cut by 6 bases, the J end by 1 base, with 4 bases between. The CDR3 is 11 amino acids. The CDR3: CASSDSYEQYF. CDR3 sequence (DNA): TGTGCCAGCAGCGATTCCTACGAGCAGTACTTC.

This clone was seen a few times. The rearrangement joins TRBV18 to TRBJ2-5; 8 nucleotides match TRBD1. Germline assignment: CDR1 KGHSH and CDR2 LQKENI. The CDR3 extends over 14 amino acids. After removal of 3 bases from V and 6 bases from J, the junction contained 6 bases not matched to a gene. This chain's CDR3 is CASSPQGAGKTQYF. In nucleotides, the CDR3 is TGTGCCAGCTCACCTCAGGGGGCAGGAAAGACCCAGTACTTC.

This clone was seen only a few times. The chain uses TRBV14 and TRBJ1-3, with D perhaps TRBD1 (5 bases). V lost 0 bases and J 4 bases, leaving 7 bases between the germline ends. This CDR3 contains 14 residues. CDR1 is SGHDN and CDR2 is FVKESK in the germline V gene. In DNA form, the CDR3 reads TGTGCCAGCAGCCAAGACAGGGTCGGAAACACCATATATTTT. It codes for CASSQDRVGNTIYF.

This clone was counted only a few times. The rearrangement joins TRBV29-1 to TRBJ2-5; 7 bases are shared with TRBD1. The assigned J gene may be wrong: the sequence end matches TRBJ2-7 better. The CDR3 runs 13 residues. Germline V CDR1 and CDR2: SQVTM, ANQGSEA. The CDR3 here is CSVGMTGSYEQYF. In DNA, the CDR3 is TGCAGCGTAGGGATGACAGGGAGCTACGAGCAGTACTTC.

This clone was found a few times. The sample carries other DNA sequences with the same CDR3. The chain recombines TRBV18 with TRBJ2-1; no firm D call. Germline loops: CDR1 KGHSH, CDR2 LQKENI. The CDR3 totals 13 residues. V was cut by 2 bases and J by 3 bases, with 5 bases left in between. In DNA form, the CDR3 reads TGTGCCAGCTCACCAGACCTCTACAATGAGCAGTTCTTC. As protein: CASSPDLYNEQFF.

The gene calls are TRBV5-4 and TRBJ2-5, with 7 positions matching TRBD2. Germline V CDR1 and CDR2: SGHNT, YYREEE (reference sequence). V was pared by 0 bases and J by 2 bases, with 10 bases of the junction left unmatched. The CDR3 is made up of 17 amino acids. The CDR3 is CASSLAYGLVGQETQYF. The DNA of the CDR3 is TGTGCCAGCAGCTTGGCTTACGGACTAGTGGGTCAAGAGACCCAGTACTTC.

This rearrangement joins TRBV20-1 to TRBJ2-1; D may be TRBD1 (6 bases). The CDR3 runs to 11 residues. Germline assignment: CDR1 DFQATT and CDR2 SNEGSKA (reference sequence). V was shortened by 6 bases and J by 12 bases, with 15 bases between the two germline ends. The CDR3 loop reads CSAAQQGMQFF. The DNA for the CDR3 is TGCAGTGCCGCACAACAGGGTATGCAGTTCTTC.

This clone was counted between two and nine times. The chain uses TRBV6-5 and TRBJ2-1; D is uncertain. Trimming shortened V by 0 bases and J by 7 bases, and 13 bases separated the two germline ends. Germline V CDR1 and CDR2: MNHEY, SVGAGI. The length of the CDR3 is 15 residues. The CDR3 sequence is CASSYSGGSANEQFF. The CDR3 DNA sequence: TGTGCCAGCAGTTACTCGGGTGGGTCGGCTAATGAGCAGTTCTTC.

This clone came up a few times. This sample includes further DNA sequences coding for the same CDR3. The chain joins TRBV7-9 to TRBJ1-2; no definite D call. CDR3 size: 12 residues. The V gene's germline CDR1 is SEHNR and CDR2 FQNEAQ (reference sequence). V gave up 1 base and J gave up 2 bases, with 2 bases separating them. The CDR3 region has the DNA TGTGCCAGCAGCTTAGAAAACTATGGCTACACCTTC. This gives the protein CASSLENYGYTF.

This clone was counted between two and nine times. The rearrangement uses TRBV5-1 and TRBJ2-3; 14 nucleotides agree with TRBD2. The trim removed 1 base at V and 2 bases at J, leaving 15 bases unmatched. Germline V gene data show CDR1 as SGHRS and CDR2 as YFSETQ. This CDR3 region has 21 residues. CDR3 sequence reads: CASSLTTGGLAGVGVTDTQYF. In DNA form, the CDR3 reads TGCGCCAGCAGCTTGACGACCGGGGGACTAGCGGGAGTAGGGGTCACAGATACGCAGTATTTT.

The chain uses TRBV6-6 and TRBJ1-1; possibly TRBD1 for D (5 bases). CDR1 and CDR2 (germline): MNHNY, SVGAGI (reference sequence). Trimming removed 3 bases at V and 8 bases at J, with 10 bases between. The CDR3 runs to 12 residues. CDR3 DNA: TGTGCCAGCAGTTATCAGGGACCCGAAGCTTTCTTT. Encoded protein: CASSYQGPEAFF.

This chain uses TRBV15 with TRBJ1-2; D remains ambiguous. Trimming shortened V by 3 bases and J by 7 bases, and 18 bases separated the two germline ends. The CDR3 spans 15 residues. Germline V gene sequence: CDR1 LNHNV, CDR2 YYDKDF (reference sequence). In nucleotides, the CDR3 is TGTGCCACCAGCAGGGTCCAGCGGGGATGGAGTGGCTACACCTTC. Translated, it gives CATSRVQRGWSGYTF.

The chain combines TRBV4-3 with TRBJ1-6, with D maybe TRBD1 (5 bases). The CDR3 totals 15 residues. V was clipped by 0 bases and J by 6 bases, with 9 bases between them. Germline CDR1 reads LGHNA; CDR2 reads YSLEER. The CDR3 coding sequence is TGCGCCAGCAGCCAAGATTACGGGGCTAATTCACCCCTCCACTTT. Translated, it gives CASSQDYGANSPLHF.

The rearrangement links TRBV4-3 to TRBJ1-2; TRBD1 is a possible D gene (6 bases). The V and J ends lost 2 bases and 4 bases respectively, with 14 bases between them. The CDR3 consists of 15 residues. Germline V CDR1 and CDR2: LGHNA, YSLEER. The CDR3 nucleotides read TGCGCCAGCAGCCAAAGATTAGGGGGATCCTATGGCTACACCTTC. It encodes CASSQRLGGSYGYTF.

The CDR3 region is CASSLRRDRAGELFF. As DNA, the CDR3 is TGTGCCAGCAGCTTAAGGCGGGATCGGGCCGGGGAGCTGTTTTTT. This chain links TRBV7-9 with TRBJ2-2; D is possibly TRBD2 (6 bases). Germline-derived CDR1 and CDR2 are SEHNR and FQNEAQ (reference sequence). V lost 2 bases, J lost 6 bases, and 13 bases lay in between. The CDR3 spans 15 residues.

The table lists this clone with a few counts. The rearrangement joins TRBV18 to TRBJ2-1, with 7 bases lining up with TRBD2. V shed 5 bases, J shed 0 bases, and the junction held 4 bases outside the gene matches. The CDR3 runs 15 residues. CDR1 and CDR2 (germline): KGHSH, LQKENI. The CDR3 sequence: CASSLSGASYNEQFF. CDR3 nucleotides: TGTGCCAGCTCATTGAGCGGGGCCTCCTACAATGAGCAGTTCTTC.

The chain joins TRBV19 to TRBJ2-7; D unresolved. Germline values: CDR1 LNHDA, CDR2 SQIVND (reference sequence). Trimming removed 3 bases at V and 2 bases at J, with 14 bases between. The CDR3 runs to 15 residues. Here the CDR3 DNA reads TGTGCCAGTAGTATTTCCCCGGGCTTCACCTACGAGCAGTACTTC. Its protein product is CASSISPGFTYEQYF.

Concerning this clone: The CDR3 does not close with the conserved phenylalanine or tryptophan, likely indicating a read error. The chain joins TRBV10-3 to TRBJ1-2, with D unclear. CDR3 size: 13 residues. The ends were cut back, 4 bases at V and 8 bases at J, with 14 bases in the middle. Germline values: CDR1 ENHRY, CDR2 SYGVKD. CDR3 amino acids: CAISGSEFGGYTL. Written as DNA, the CDR3 is TGTGCCATCAGTGGCTCGGAGTTCGGGGGCTACACCCTC.

This clone occurred a few times. The chain recombines TRBV19 with TRBJ1-2; no clear D gene. The CDR3 has 13 amino acids. Germline V gives CDR1 LNHDA, CDR2 SQIVND (reference sequence). V dropped 3 bases and J dropped 0 bases, with 5 bases sitting between them. The CDR3 nucleotides read TGTGCCAGTAGTATCGGCTCTAACTATGGCTACACCTTC. Protein: CASSIGSNYGYTF.

This clone was counted a few times. The chain joins TRBV4-1 to TRBJ1-4; D unclear. Germline-derived CDR1 and CDR2 are MGHRA and YSYEKL. This CDR3 is built from 16 residues. The V and J ends lost 4 bases and 5 bases respectively, with 17 bases between them. The CDR3 reads CASSPKPSVANEKLFF. The CDR3 region has the DNA TGCGCCAGCAGCCCCAAGCCTTCAGTTGCCAATGAAAAACTGTTTTTT.

The V gene is TRBV4-3, the J gene TRBJ2-2, with 14 positions matching TRBD2. Germline values: CDR1 LGHNA, CDR2 YSLEER. The CDR3 spans 20 residues. With V trimmed by 5 bases and J by 3 bases, 14 bases remained unmatched. As DNA, the CDR3 is TGCGCCAGCAGCGAGAAGTGGGGACTAGCGGGAGCTACTTACACCGGGGAGCTGTTTTTT. Its protein is CASSEKWGLAGATYTGELFF.

The gene calls are TRBV7-2 and TRBJ2-7; D may be TRBD2 (5 bases). Trimming stripped 2 bases from V and 4 bases from J, with 9 bases between. CDR3 length equals 13 residues. Germline values: CDR1 SGHTA, CDR2 FQGNSA. The CDR3 sequence is CASSLTGFYEQYF. CDR3 DNA sequence: TGTGCCAGCAGCTTAACGGGGTTTTACGAGCAGTACTTC.